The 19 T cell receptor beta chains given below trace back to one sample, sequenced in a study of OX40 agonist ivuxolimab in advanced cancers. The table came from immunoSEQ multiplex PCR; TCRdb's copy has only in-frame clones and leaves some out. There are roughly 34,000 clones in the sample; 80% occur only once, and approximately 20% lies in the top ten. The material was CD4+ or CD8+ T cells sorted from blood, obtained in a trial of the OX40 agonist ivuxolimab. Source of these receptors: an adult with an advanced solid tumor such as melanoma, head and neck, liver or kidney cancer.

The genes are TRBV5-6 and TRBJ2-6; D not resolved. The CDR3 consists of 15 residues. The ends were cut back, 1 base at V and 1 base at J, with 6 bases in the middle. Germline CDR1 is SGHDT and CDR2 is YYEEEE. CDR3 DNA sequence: TGTGCCAGCAGCTTGTTTCAGTCTGGGGCCAACGTCCTGACTTTC. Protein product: CASSLFQSGANVLTF.

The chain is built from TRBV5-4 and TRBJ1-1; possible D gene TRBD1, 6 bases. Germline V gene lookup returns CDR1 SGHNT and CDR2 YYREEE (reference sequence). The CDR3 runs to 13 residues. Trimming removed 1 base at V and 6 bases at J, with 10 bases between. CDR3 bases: TGTGCCAGCAGCTTGTACAGGGTCTCTGAAGCTTTCTTT. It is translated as CASSLYRVSEAFF.

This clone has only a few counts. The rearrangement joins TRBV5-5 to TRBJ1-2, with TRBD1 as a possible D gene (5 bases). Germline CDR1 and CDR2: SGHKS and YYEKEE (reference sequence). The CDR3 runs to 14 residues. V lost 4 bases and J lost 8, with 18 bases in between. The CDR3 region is CASSPGGQGGGYTF. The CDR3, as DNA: TGTGCCAGCAGCCCAGGTGGGCAGGGTGGCGGCTACACCTTC.

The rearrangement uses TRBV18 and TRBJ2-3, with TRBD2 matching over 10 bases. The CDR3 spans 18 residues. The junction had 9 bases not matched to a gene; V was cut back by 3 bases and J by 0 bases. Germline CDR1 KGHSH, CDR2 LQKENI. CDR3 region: CASSPYTSGASSTDTQYF. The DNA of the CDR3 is TGTGCCAGCTCACCGTACACTAGCGGGGCCTCTAGCACAGATACGCAGTATTTT.

The CDR3 region is CASSWGGGYTF. CDR3 DNA: TGTGCCAGCAGTTGGGGAGGTGGCTACACCTTC. The rearrangement links TRBV28 to TRBJ1-2; D call uncertain. The V gene lost 4 bases and the J gene lost 7 bases, with 7 bases spanning the gap. Germline values: CDR1 MDHEN, CDR2 SYDVKM. This CDR3 has 11 amino acids.

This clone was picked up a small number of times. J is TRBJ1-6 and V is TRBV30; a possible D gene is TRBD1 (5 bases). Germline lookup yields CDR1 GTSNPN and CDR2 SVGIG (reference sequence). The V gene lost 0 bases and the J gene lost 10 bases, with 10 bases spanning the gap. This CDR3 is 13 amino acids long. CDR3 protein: CAWSVGGGSPLHF. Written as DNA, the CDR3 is TGTGCCTGGAGTGTCGGTGGGGGGTCACCCCTCCACTTT.

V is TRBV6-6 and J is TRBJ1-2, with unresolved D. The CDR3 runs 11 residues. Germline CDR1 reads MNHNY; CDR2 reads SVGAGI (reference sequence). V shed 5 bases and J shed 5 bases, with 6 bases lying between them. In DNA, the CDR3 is TGTGCCAGCAGTAGCCGATATGGCTACACCTTC. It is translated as CASSSRYGYTF.

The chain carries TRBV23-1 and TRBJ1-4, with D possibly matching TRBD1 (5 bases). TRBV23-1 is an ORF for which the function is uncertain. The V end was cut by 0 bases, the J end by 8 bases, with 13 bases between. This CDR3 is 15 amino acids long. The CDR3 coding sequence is TGCGCCAGCAGTCAATCGAATCAGGGTCGGGAAAAACTGTTTTTT. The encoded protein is CASSQSNQGREKLFF.

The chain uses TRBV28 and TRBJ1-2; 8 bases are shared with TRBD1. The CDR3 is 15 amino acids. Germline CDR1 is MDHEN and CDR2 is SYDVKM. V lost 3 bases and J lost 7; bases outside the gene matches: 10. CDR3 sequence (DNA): TGTGCCAGCAGTTTGCCCCAGGACAGGGCTCGTGGCTACACCTTC. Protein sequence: CASSLPQDRARGYTF.

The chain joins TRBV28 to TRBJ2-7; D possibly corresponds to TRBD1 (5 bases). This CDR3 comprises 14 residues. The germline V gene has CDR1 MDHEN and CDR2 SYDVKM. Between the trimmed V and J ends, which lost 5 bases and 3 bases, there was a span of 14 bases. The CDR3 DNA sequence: TGTGCCAGCAGTCCCTCGAAGGGGCGCTACGAGCAGTACTTC. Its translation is CASSPSKGRYEQYF.

CDR3 protein: CAWVGQGSSPLHF. As DNA, the CDR3 is TGTGCCTGGGTTGGACAAGGGAGTTCACCCCTCCACTTT. This chain connects TRBV30 to TRBJ1-6, with D possibly TRBD1 on 5 matching bases. V was clipped by 5 bases and J by 9 bases, with 14 bases between them. This CDR3 region has 13 residues. Germline V lookup: CDR1 GTSNPN, CDR2 SVGIG (reference sequence).

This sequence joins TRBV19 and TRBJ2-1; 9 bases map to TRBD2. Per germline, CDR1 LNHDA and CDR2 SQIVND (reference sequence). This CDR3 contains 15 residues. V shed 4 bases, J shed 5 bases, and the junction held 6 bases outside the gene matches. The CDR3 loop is CASSTRGGLHNEQFF. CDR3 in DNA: TGTGCCAGTAGTACGCGGGGGGGCCTTCACAATGAGCAGTTCTTC.

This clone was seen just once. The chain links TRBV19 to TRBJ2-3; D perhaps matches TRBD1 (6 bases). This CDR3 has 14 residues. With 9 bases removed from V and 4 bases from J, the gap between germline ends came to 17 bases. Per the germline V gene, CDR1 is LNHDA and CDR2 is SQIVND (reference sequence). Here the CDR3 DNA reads TGTGCCAGCGCCACAGGGCCGGCCTCAGATACGCAGTATTTT. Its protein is CASATGPASDTQYF. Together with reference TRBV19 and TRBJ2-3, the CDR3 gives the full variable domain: DGGITQSPKYLFRKEGQNVTLSCEQNLNHDAMYWYRQDPGQGLRLIYYSQIVNDFQKGDIAEGYSVSREKKESFPLTVTSAQKNPTAFYLCASATGPASDTQYFGPGTRLTVL.

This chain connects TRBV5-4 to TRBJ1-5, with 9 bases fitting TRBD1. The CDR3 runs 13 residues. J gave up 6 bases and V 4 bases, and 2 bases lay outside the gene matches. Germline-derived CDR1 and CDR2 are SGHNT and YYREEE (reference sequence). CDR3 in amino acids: CASSQDRGQPQHF. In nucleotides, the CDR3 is TGTGCCAGCAGCCAGGACAGGGGTCAGCCCCAGCATTTT.

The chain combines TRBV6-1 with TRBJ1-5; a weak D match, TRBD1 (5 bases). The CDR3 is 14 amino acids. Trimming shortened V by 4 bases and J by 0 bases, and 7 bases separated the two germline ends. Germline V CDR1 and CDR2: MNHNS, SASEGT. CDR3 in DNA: TGTGCCAGCAGTGGGACACATAGCAATCAGCCCCAGCATTTT. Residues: CASSGTHSNQPQHF.

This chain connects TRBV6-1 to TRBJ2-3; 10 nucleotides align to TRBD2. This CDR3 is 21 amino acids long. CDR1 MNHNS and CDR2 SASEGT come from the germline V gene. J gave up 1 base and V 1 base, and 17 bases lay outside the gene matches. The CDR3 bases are TGTGCCAGCAGTGAAGGAGCCTCACTAGCGGGGATTGGTAAGGGCACAGATACGCAGTATTTT. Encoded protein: CASSEGASLAGIGKGTDTQYF.

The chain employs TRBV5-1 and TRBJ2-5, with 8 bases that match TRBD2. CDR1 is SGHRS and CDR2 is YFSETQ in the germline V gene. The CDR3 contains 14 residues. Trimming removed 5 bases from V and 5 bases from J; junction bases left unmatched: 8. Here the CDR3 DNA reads TGCGCCAGCAGGGAACGGGGGGGCCGTGAGACCCAGTACTTC. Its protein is CASRERGGRETQYF.

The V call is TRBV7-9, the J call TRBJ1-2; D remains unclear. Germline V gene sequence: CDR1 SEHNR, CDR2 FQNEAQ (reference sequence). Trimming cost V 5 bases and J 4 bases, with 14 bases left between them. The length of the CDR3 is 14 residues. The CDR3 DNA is TGTGCCAGCAGCCCTATGGAGGAAAGCTATGGCTACACCTTC. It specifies CASSPMEESYGYTF. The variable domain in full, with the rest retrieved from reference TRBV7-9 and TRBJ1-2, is DTGVSQNPRHKITKRGQNVTFRCDPISEHNRLYWYRQTLGQGPEFLTYFQNEAQLEKSRLLSDRFSAERPKGSFSTLEIQRTEQGDSAMYLCASSPMEESYGYTFGSGTRLTVV.

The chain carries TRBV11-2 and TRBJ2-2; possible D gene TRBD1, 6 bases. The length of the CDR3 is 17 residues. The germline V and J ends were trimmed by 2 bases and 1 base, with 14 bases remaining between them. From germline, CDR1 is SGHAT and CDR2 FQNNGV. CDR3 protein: CASSLSPTQGNTGELFF. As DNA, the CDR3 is TGTGCCAGCAGCTTATCCCCAACACAGGGGAACACCGGGGAGCTGTTTTTT.